Following are 16 T cell receptor beta chains from one sample sequenced in a study of post-analysis software for immune sequencing data. No antigens are known for them. Study results and caveats: Five TRBV segments, TRBV5-6, TRBV5-1 and TRBV20-1 among them, were found more frequent in patients than controls.

Incorporated into the TCR beta cDNA libraries were unique molecular identifiers, which served to reduce PCR and sequencing biases. TCRdb re-derived calls from the PCR reads in MiXCR, one entry per CDR3 protein. The table includes around 180,000 distinct CDR3 sequences, around 28% detected once. Sequencing input: blood. The origin of the receptors is a girl between 10 and 17 years old with multiple sclerosis.

The chain employs TRBV6-9 and TRBJ2-3, with 9 positions matching TRBD1. Trimming at V came to 6 bases and at J to 3 bases, leaving 7 bases not matched to a gene. The CDR3 is 15 amino acids. Germline CDR1 is MNHGY and CDR2 is SVAAGI. The CDR3 sequence is CASSTDRGGTDTQYF. The CDR3 DNA is TGTGCCAGCAGCACGGACAGGGGAGGAACAGATACGCAGTATTTT.

Many counts were recorded for this clonotype. J is TRBJ2-7 and V is TRBV15, with TRBD2 identical over 7 bases. The V and J ends lost 3 bases and 0 bases, in that order; junction bases with no gene match: 5. Germline CDR1 reads LNHNV; CDR2 reads YYDKDF (reference sequence). The CDR3 consists of 15 residues. CDR3 sequence (DNA): TGTGCCACCAGCAGGCTGCGGGGGAGCTCCTACGAGCAGTACTTC. This sequence encodes CATSRLRGSSYEQYF.

This clonotype was seen many times. The chain couples TRBV5-1 to TRBJ2-7, with 7 bases fitting TRBD1. CDR1 SGHRS and CDR2 YFSETQ come from the germline V gene. The V segment lost 4 bases and the J segment 3 bases; nucleotides outside the gene matches: 4. There are 13 residues in the CDR3. CDR3 loop: CASSTTGNYEQYF. In DNA form, the CDR3 reads TGCGCCAGCAGCACGACAGGGAACTACGAGCAGTACTTC.

This clonotype was seen repeatedly, ten times or more. CDR3 sequence: CASSLAGDGSYEQYF. CDR3 coding DNA: TGCGCCAGCAGCTTGGCCGGTGACGGGTCCTACGAGCAGTACTTC. The rearrangement uses TRBV5-1 and TRBJ2-7; D call uncertain. The CDR3 has 15 residues. The V end lost 0 bases, the J end lost 1 base, and 11 bases lay between the germline ends. CDR1 and CDR2 (germline): SGHRS, YFSETQ.

The chain combines TRBV6-1 with TRBJ1-2, with D uncertain. The CDR3 runs to 11 residues. Trimming left V 4 bases short and J 5 bases short, with 5 bases between. Germline assignment: CDR1 MNHNS and CDR2 SASEGT. As DNA, the CDR3 is TGTGCCAGCAGTGCTGTTTATGGCTACACCTTC. It yields the protein CASSAVYGYTF.

This clonotype was seen ten or more times. This rearrangement joins TRBV21-1 to TRBJ2-1; the table's D call TRBD1 went unverified against the DNA. TRBV21-1 is classified as a pseudogene. This CDR3 region has 14 residues. CDR3 amino acids: CARSEDRDHNEQFF. DNA of the CDR3: TGTGCCAGGAGTGAGGACAGGGACCACAATGAGCAGTTCTTC.

This clonotype was observed at least ten times. This chain uses TRBV20-1 with TRBJ2-1; 11 nucleotides line up with TRBD2. Trimming at V came to 7 bases and at J to 8 bases, leaving 4 bases not matched to a gene. Germline V gives CDR1 DFQATT, CDR2 SNEGSKA (reference sequence). This CDR3 contains 12 residues. In DNA, the CDR3 is TGCAGTGTACTAGCGGGAGACTATGAGCAGTTCTTC. This encodes CSVLAGDYEQFF.

This clonotype was counted many times. The gene calls are TRBV29-1 and TRBJ2-1; unclear D gene. This CDR3 region has 11 residues. Trimming left V 6 bases short and J 0 bases short, with 3 bases between. Germline V gene lookup returns CDR1 SQVTM and CDR2 ANQGSEA. This CDR3 reads CSVISYNEQFF. CDR3 nucleotide sequence: TGCAGCGTGATCTCCTACAATGAGCAGTTCTTC.

J is TRBJ2-3 and V is TRBV7-2, with 10 bases fitting TRBD2. Germline V lookup: CDR1 SGHTA, CDR2 FQGNSA. J gave up 4 bases and V 5 bases, and 3 bases lay outside the gene matches. CDR3 length equals 14 residues. The DNA for the CDR3 is TGTGCCAGCAGCCAAGCGGGAGGGCCAGATACGCAGTATTTT. Protein product: CASSQAGGPDTQYF. Together with reference TRBV7-2 and TRBJ2-3, the CDR3 gives the full variable domain: GAGVSQSPSNKVTEKGKDVELRCDPISGHTALYWYRQSLGQGLEFLIYFQGNSAPDKSGLPSDRFSAERTGGSVSTLTIQRTQQEDSAVYLCASSQAGGPDTQYFGPGTRLTVL.

This clonotype was seen a handful of times. A read error may be the cause here, since a much bigger clone is one base away. The chain is built from TRBV4-2 and TRBJ2-5; 11 positions agree with TRBD2. Germline V CDR1 and CDR2: LGHNA, YNFKEQ. The CDR3 spans 16 residues. The J segment lost 1 base and the V segment lost 4 bases, leaving 5 bases of the junction unmatched. This CDR3 reads CASSPGGLAAQETQYF. The CDR3 DNA is TGTGCCAGCAGCCCGGGGGGACTAGCGGCCCAAGAGACCCAGTACTTC.

V and J are TRBV12-3 or TRBV12-4 and TRBJ2-1; no clear D gene. The CDR3 runs 14 residues. The V end was cut by 6 bases, the J end by 9 bases, with 18 bases between. This CDR3 reads CASSPSKRSPEQFF. As DNA, the CDR3 is TGTGCCAGCAGCCCGAGTAAAAGATCCCCTGAGCAGTTCTTC.

As to this clonotype: Being one base from a much bigger clone, this may be a read error. This chain links TRBV7-2 with TRBJ1-2; D is possibly TRBD1 (6 bases). This CDR3 spans 15 amino acids. The germline CDR1 and CDR2 sequences are SGHTA and FQGNSA. The DNA of the CDR3 is TGTGCCAGCAGCTCCCCCGGCAGGGGTGACTATGGCCACACCTTC. Protein: CASSSPGRGDYGHTF.

Points on this clonotype: Given a much more abundant clone one base away, this may be a read error. J is TRBJ2-5 and V is TRBV7-9; D gene unclear. The length of the CDR3 is 18 residues. The germline gives CDR1 SEHNR, CDR2 FQNEAQ (reference sequence). The V end lost 4 bases, the J end lost 0 bases, and 21 bases lay between the germline ends. For the CDR3, the DNA is TGTGCCAGCAGCTACCACAAAGCGCGCTCAGACTACCAAGAGACCCAGTACTTC. Its protein product is CASSYHKARSDYQETQYF.

Concerning this clonotype itself: A much larger clone is a single base away; this may be a read error. V and J are TRBV28 and TRBJ2-1; TRBD2 matches at 13 bases. Germline trimming cut 5 bases from V and 2 bases from J; bases unmatched to any gene: 9. The V gene's germline CDR1 is MDHEN and CDR2 SYDVKM. The CDR3 covers 18 residues. CDR3 bases: TGTGCCAGCAGTAACCCGGGACTAGCGGGGACGGCCTACAATGAGCAGTTCTTC. It specifies CASSNPGLAGTAYNEQFF.

The sample holds a few counts of this clonotype. V is TRBV28 and J is TRBJ1-2, with D uncertain. Trimming shortened V by 4 bases and J by 6 bases, and 15 bases separated the two germline ends. This CDR3 has 14 amino acids. Germline V gene sequence: CDR1 MDHEN, CDR2 SYDVKM. DNA for the CDR3: TGTGCCAGCAGTTCGGCCGGTAAGCAGGATGGCTACACCTTC. It specifies CASSSAGKQDGYTF.

The chain uses TRBV28 and TRBJ2-5; D is undetermined. The CDR3 contains 15 residues. V lost 8 bases, J lost 0 bases, and 16 bases lay in between. Germline-derived CDR1 and CDR2 are MDHEN and SYDVKM. The CDR3 reads CASGTRSTYQETQYF. The DNA of the CDR3 is TGTGCCAGCGGTACCCGATCCACGTACCAAGAGACCCAGTACTTC.